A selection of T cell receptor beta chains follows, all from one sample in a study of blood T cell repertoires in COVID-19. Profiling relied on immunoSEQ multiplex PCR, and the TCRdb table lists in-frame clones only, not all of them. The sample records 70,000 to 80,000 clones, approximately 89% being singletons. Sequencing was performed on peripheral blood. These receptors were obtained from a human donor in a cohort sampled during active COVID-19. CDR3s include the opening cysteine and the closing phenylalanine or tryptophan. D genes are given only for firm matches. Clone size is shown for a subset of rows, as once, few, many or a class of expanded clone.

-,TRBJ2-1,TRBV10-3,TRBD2,TGTGCCATCAGTGAGTCTATGATGGCTAGCGGGGGAAATGAGCAGTTCTTC,CAISESMMASGGNEQFF
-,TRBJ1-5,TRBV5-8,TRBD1,TGTGCCAGCAGCCTTAAAACAGGGGCGGAACAGAATCAGCCCCAGCATTTT,CASSLKTGAEQNQPQHF
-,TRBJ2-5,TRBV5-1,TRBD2,TGCGCCAGCAGTTGGGATACCCTAGCGGGGCTAGAGACCCAGTACTTC,CASSWDTLAGLETQYF
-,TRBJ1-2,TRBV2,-,TGTGCCACCCAGTTAGGGGGCTATGGCTACACCTTC,CATQLGGYGYTF
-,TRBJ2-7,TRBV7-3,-,TGTGCCAGCAGCCAACAACAGGGCGGCGAGCAGTACTTC,CASSQQQGGEQYF
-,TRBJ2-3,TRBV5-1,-,TGCGCCAGCAGCCCGGACTACACAGATACGCAGTATTTT,CASSPDYTDTQYF
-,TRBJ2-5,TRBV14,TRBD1,TGTGCCAGCAGCCTCCTGACAGGGGGGCAAGAGACCCAGTACTTC,CASSLLTGGQETQYF
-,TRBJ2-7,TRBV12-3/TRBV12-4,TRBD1,TGTGCCAGCAGACCCTACCCGGGACAGCCCCACTTC,CASRPYPGQPHF
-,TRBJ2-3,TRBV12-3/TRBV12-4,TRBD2,TGTGCCAGCAGCACGGGGGGGATAGATACGCAGTATTTT,CASSTGGIDTQYF
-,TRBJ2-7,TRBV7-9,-,TGTGCCAGCAGCTCTACCGGGACAACTTACTACGAGCAGTACTTC,CASSSTGTTYYEQYF
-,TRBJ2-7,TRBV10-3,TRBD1,TGTGCCATCAGTGAGTCTTCAGGACAGGGAAAAGAGCAGTACTTC,CAISESSGQGKEQYF
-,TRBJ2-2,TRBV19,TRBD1,TGTGCCAGTAGAGAGGGACAGGGGCCCTTCGGGGAGCTGTTTTTT,CASREGQGPFGELFF
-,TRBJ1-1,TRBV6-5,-,TGTGCCATAGGACAGCCAAGGAACACTGAAGCTTTCTTT,CAIGQPRNTEAFF
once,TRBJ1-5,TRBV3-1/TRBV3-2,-,TGTGCCAGCAGCCAAGGAGTGAGCCAGCCCCAGCATTTT,CASSQGVSQPQHF
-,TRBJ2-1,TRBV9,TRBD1,TGTGCCAGCAGCTACCGGACTAAGCCAGGGGGCATCGCCTACAATGAGCAGTTCTTC,CASSYRTKPGGIAYNEQFF
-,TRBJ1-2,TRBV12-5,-,TGTGCTAGTGGTTTGGCCTCGGTGGTAAACTATGGCTACACCTTC,CASGLASVVNYGYTF
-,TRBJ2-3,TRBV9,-,TGTGCCAGCAGCGTAGAGTCAGTACCCCCTAGCACAGATACGCAGTATTTT,CASSVESVPPSTDTQYF
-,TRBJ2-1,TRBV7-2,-,TGTGCCAGCAGCCCCCGATGGAGGGAGGGGGTGCAGTTCTTC,CASSPRWREGVQFF
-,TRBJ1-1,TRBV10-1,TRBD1,TGCGCCAGCAGTGATGGACGACAGGGGAACACTGAAGCTTTCTTT,CASSDGRQGNTEAFF
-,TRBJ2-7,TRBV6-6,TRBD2,TGTGCCAGCAGTTACGGCGGGGGGACCTACGAGCAGTACTTC,CASSYGGGTYEQYF
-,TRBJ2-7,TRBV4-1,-,TGCGCCAGCAGCCATGAGGATCGAGGTTACGAGCAGTACTTC,CASSHEDRGYEQYF
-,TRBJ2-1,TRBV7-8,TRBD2,TGTGCCAGCAGCCCGGGACTAGCGGGGGACAATGAGCAGTTCTTC,CASSPGLAGDNEQFF
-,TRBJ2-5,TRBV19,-,TGTGCCAGTAGTGAGATGGGGGGACGGGAGACCCAGTACTTC,CASSEMGGRETQYF
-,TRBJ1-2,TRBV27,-,TGTGCCAGCTCAACCTACGCCGGCTATGGCTACACCTTC,CASSTYAGYGYTF
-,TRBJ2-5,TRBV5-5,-,TGTGCCAGCAGCTTCCGGGGGATGCGGGCTGGGCAGAGTCAAGAGACCCAGTACTTC,CASSFRGMRAGQSQETQYF
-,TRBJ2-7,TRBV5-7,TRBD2,TGTGCCAGCAGCTTGATCCGGCTAGCGGGGTACGAGCAGTACTTC,CASSLIRLAGYEQYF
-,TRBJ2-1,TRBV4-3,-,TGCGCCAGCAGCCAAGATTCTGTGGGGCCGGTTTACAATGAGCAGTTCTTC,CASSQDSVGPVYNEQFF
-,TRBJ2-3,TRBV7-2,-,TGTGCCAGCAGCTTATATCCTCTGCGGGATACGCAGTATTTT,CASSLYPLRDTQYF
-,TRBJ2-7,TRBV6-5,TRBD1,TGTGCCAGCAGTCGGGACAGATACTACGAGCAGTACTTC,CASSRDRYYEQYF
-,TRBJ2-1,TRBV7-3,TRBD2,TGTGCCAGCAGCCATGATACTAGCGGGGGGATCAATGAGCAGTTCTTC,CASSHDTSGGINEQFF
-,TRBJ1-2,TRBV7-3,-,TGTGCCAGCAGCTTAACGACGGTAGGGGTTGACGGCTACACCTTC,CASSLTTVGVDGYTF
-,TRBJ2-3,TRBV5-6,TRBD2,TGTGCCAGCAGTTCTAGCGGGGGGGCAACAGATACGCAGTATTTT,CASSSSGGATDTQYF
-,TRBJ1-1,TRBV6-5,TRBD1,TGTGCCAGCAGGCGTGAAGGACAGGCTCCGGCTTTCTTT,CASRREGQAPAFF
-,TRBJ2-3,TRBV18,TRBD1,TGTGCCAGCTCACCAGGGGGACAGGGGGCCTATACGCAGTATTTT,CASSPGGQGAYTQYF
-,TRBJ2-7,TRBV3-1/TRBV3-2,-,TGTGCCAGCAGCCACACAGGATCCTACGAGCAGTACTTC,CASSHTGSYEQYF
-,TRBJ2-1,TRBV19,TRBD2,TGTGCCAGTACCTCAGGGAGGGCAGTGACCTACAATGAGCAGTTCTTC,CASTSGRAVTYNEQFF
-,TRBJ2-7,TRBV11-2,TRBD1,TGTGCCAGCAGCCTGGGACAGATTTACTCCTACGAGCAGTACTTC,CASSLGQIYSYEQYF
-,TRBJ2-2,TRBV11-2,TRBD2,TGTGCCAGCAGCCCTGAACTAGCGGCCTTGAACACCGGGGAGCTGTTTTTT,CASSPELAALNTGELFF
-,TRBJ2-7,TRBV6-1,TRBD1,TGTGCCAGCAGTGGCTCGGACAGGGGGCGCTTCTACGAGCAGTACTTC,CASSGSDRGRFYEQYF